These T cell receptor beta chains were read from a single sample in a study of PD-1 blockade in classical Hodgkin lymphoma. The data were produced by immunoSEQ multiplex PCR, yet TCRdb's version contains in-frame clones alone and is incomplete. The table lists roughly 70,000 clones, 93% of them singletons. The sample consisted of peripheral blood mononuclear cells (PBMCs). The source of these receptors is a human donor with classical Hodgkin lymphoma. CDR3s include the opening cysteine and the closing phenylalanine or tryptophan. Some rows have no size entry. The others give once, few or many, or a class for an expanded clone.

cdr3_aa: CARILVGQGGNGYTF; v_call: TRBV19; clone_size: .
cdr3_aa: CASSVPGGAEGYTF; v_call: TRBV6-1; clone_size: .
cdr3_aa: CASSSLPGQEPHRELFF; v_call: TRBV28; clone_size: .
cdr3_aa: CASSYGGEGYEQYF; v_call: TRBV6-5; clone_size: .
cdr3_aa: CASSFGYEQYF; v_call: TRBV5-6; clone_size: .
cdr3_aa: CASRSGTVNTGELFF; v_call: TRBV7-2; clone_size: .
cdr3_aa: CASSLVQGAKNIQYF; v_call: TRBV11-2; clone_size: .
cdr3_aa: CASNRGPRTEAFF; v_call: TRBV7-8; clone_size: .
cdr3_aa: CASSTDRDYGYTF; v_call: TRBV18; clone_size: .
cdr3_aa: CASSSAQEHRTGYEKLFF; v_call: TRBV28; clone_size: once
cdr3_aa: CASSFDGIGIDIQYF; v_call: TRBV7-2; clone_size: .
cdr3_aa: CASSPGTGALGYTF; v_call: TRBV27; clone_size: few
cdr3_aa: CASTLGQTYNSPLHF; v_call: TRBV28; clone_size: .
cdr3_aa: CASSPGLGLDTQYF; v_call: TRBV5-1; clone_size: .
cdr3_aa: CSALGDSEAFF; v_call: TRBV20-1; clone_size: .
cdr3_aa: CASSAAGGGEAYEQYF; v_call: TRBV6-6; clone_size: .
cdr3_aa: CASSEGTGGHTDTQYF; v_call: TRBV6-1; clone_size: .
cdr3_aa: CASTPGGQSTDTQYF; v_call: TRBV6-5; clone_size: .
cdr3_aa: CASGLGQGIPEAFF; v_call: TRBV5-6; clone_size: .
cdr3_aa: CASSPRTSLNEQFF; v_call: TRBV7-6; clone_size: .
cdr3_aa: CASTPDPLSGNTIYF; v_call: TRBV5-1; clone_size: .
cdr3_aa: CASSMGGASTDTQYF; v_call: TRBV19; clone_size: .
cdr3_aa: CASSLGGANTGELFF; v_call: TRBV5-4; clone_size: .
cdr3_aa: CASSPSTGSYEQYF; v_call: TRBV6-6; clone_size: .
cdr3_aa: CASRGGPVSGNTIYF; v_call: TRBV6-5; clone_size: .
cdr3_aa: CASSQDDRGQVEQYF; v_call: TRBV14; clone_size: .
cdr3_aa: CASSVAGTGKTGELFF; v_call: TRBV9; clone_size: .
cdr3_aa: CASSPDQQETQYF; v_call: TRBV5-4; clone_size: .
cdr3_aa: CASSLEGGSNQPQHF; v_call: TRBV5-1; clone_size: once
cdr3_aa: CASSIDTGGETQYF; v_call: TRBV19; clone_size: .
cdr3_aa: CASSLEGPHPYGYTF; v_call: TRBV7-9; clone_size: .
cdr3_aa: CASRALTGMGNTEAFF; v_call: TRBV2; clone_size: .
cdr3_aa: CASSSSRGALMNTEAFF; v_call: TRBV5-4; clone_size: .
cdr3_aa: CASSVASQLGAYEQYF; v_call: TRBV9; clone_size: .
cdr3_aa: CASSESGQGLAEAFF; v_call: TRBV10-1; clone_size: .
cdr3_aa: CASSQFEDGYYEQYF; v_call: TRBV4-1; clone_size: .
cdr3_aa: CASSIGWTGAYEQYF; v_call: TRBV19; clone_size: .
cdr3_aa: CASSGSPREGTQYF; v_call: TRBV7-2; clone_size: .
cdr3_aa: CASSGSGQVSYEQYF; v_call: TRBV7-9; clone_size: once
cdr3_aa: CASSARDVAGNTIYF; v_call: TRBV9; clone_size: .
cdr3_aa: CASLRGGSTSYNEQFF; v_call: TRBV7-9; clone_size: .
cdr3_aa: CASSLRDRGLQEKLFF; v_call: TRBV7-2; clone_size: .
cdr3_aa: CASSSSGGGYGYTF; v_call: TRBV19; clone_size: .
cdr3_aa: CASSLEGIREQFF; v_call: TRBV5-1; clone_size: .
cdr3_aa: CSIQETYEQYF; v_call: TRBV20-1; clone_size: .
cdr3_aa: CASSSRDSYSYEQYF; v_call: TRBV5-1; clone_size: .
cdr3_aa: CASSLSGSYNEQFF; v_call: TRBV7-2; clone_size: .
cdr3_aa: CASSRTTRRGSYNEQFF; v_call: TRBV11-2; clone_size: once
cdr3_aa: CASSLSTSTEAFF; v_call: TRBV27; clone_size: .
cdr3_aa: CASSRGRGNYGYTF; v_call: TRBV6-5; clone_size: .
cdr3_aa: CASSPFLTRGDQETQYF; v_call: TRBV19; clone_size: .
cdr3_aa: CASSPSRAQETQYF; v_call: TRBV7-6; clone_size: .
cdr3_aa: CSGRGGNTQYF; v_call: TRBV20-1; clone_size: .
cdr3_aa: CAIQVGGSYNEQFF; v_call: TRBV10-3; clone_size: .
cdr3_aa: CASSLRQAGEQYF; v_call: TRBV5-1; clone_size: .
cdr3_aa: CASSSGLAGGQETQYF; v_call: TRBV5-1; clone_size: .
cdr3_aa: CASRTSGSTDTQYF; v_call: TRBV2; clone_size: .
cdr3_aa: CASSQYGQGAGEQYF; v_call: TRBV4-1; clone_size: once